A selection of T cell receptor beta chains follows, all from one sample in a study of CD8+CD57+ T cells in acquired aplastic anemia. TCRdb independently ran MiXCR on the reads; one entry per CDR3 protein. The sample records approximately 180,000 distinct CDR3 sequences, less than 60% being singletons. The sample was sorted CD4+, CD8+, or CD8+CD57+ T cells (not recorded which) from PBMCs. These receptors all stem from a human donor with aplastic anemia. The CDR3 runs from the conserved cysteine through the conserved F or W. The D gene is left open where the match is weak. Some rows have no size entry. The others give once, few or many, or a class for an expanded clone.

many	12	TRBV29-1	.	TRBJ1-4	TGCAGCGTTGAAGGGGGCAATGAAAAACTGTTTTTT	CSVEGGNEKLFF
.	14	TRBV20-1	.	TRBJ1-2	TGCAGTGCTATTGGGACGGCTCTAAACTATGGCTACACCTTC	CSAIGTALNYGYTF
many	16	TRBV20-1	TRBD2	TRBJ2-1	TGCAGTGCTAGAGGTCGGGCGGGAGCTGGTTACAATGAGCAGTTCTTC	CSARGRAGAGYNEQFF
.	12	TRBV2	.	TRBJ2-7	TGTGCCAGCAGGGCCGACGAACAGAAGCAGTACTTC	CASRADEQKQYF
.	13	TRBV4-3	.	TRBJ2-1	TGCGCCAGCAGCCAGATCTCAGGGTATGAGCAGTTCTTC	CASSQISGYEQFF
.	15	TRBV6-5	.	TRBJ1-2	TGTGCCAGCAGTTACTCCCCCGGGATCGGCTATGGCTACACCTTC	CASSYSPGIGYGYTF
many	15	TRBV7-9	.	TRBJ1-2	TGTGCCAGCACTCTAGGGACGGGGCGAACTCATGGCTACACCTTC	CASTLGTGRTHGYTF
.	13	TRBV14	.	TRBJ2-3	TGTGCCAGCAGCCAGGCTATCCGGGATACGCAGTATTTT	CASSQAIRDTQYF
.	11	TRBV19	.	TRBJ1-2	TGTGCCAGTAGTATCACAGACGGCTACACCTTC	CASSITDGYTF
once	17	TRBV15	TRBD2	TRBJ2-5	TGTGCCACCAGCGGGGGACTAGCGGGAGGGCCGGGGGAGACCCAGTACTTC	CATSGGLAGGPGETQYF
.	14	TRBV29-1	.	TRBJ1-4	TGCAGCGTTCAGGTCATTGCAACTAATGAAAAACTGTTTTTT	CSVQVIATNEKLFF
.	13	TRBV5-1	.	TRBJ1-6	TGCGCCAGCAGCTTGATCCGGGATTCACCCCTCCACTTT	CASSLIRDSPLHF
few	12	TRBV15	.	TRBJ2-1	TGTGCCACCAGCGTCAGGGGCGATGAGCAGTTCTTC	CATSVRGDEQFF
many	16	TRBV6-1	TRBD2	TRBJ2-1	TGTGCCAGCAGTGAAGTACGGCTAGCGGCCTACAATGAGCAGTTCTTC	CASSEVRLAAYNEQFF
few	12	TRBV20-1	TRBD1	TRBJ1-1	TGCAGCGGGACAGAGGGAGACACTGAAGCTTTCTTT	CSGTEGDTEAFF
many	14	TRBV19	.	TRBJ1-2	TGTGCCAGTAATCCTGAGTCCCTAAACTATGGCTACACCTTC	CASNPESLNYGYTF
.	14	TRBV10-2	TRBD2	TRBJ2-7	TGCGCCAGCAGTGAGAGCGGGGGGTCCTACGAGCAGTACTTC	CASSESGGSYEQYF
many	13	TRBV29-1	.	TRBJ2-3	TGCAGCGTTGGGCAGGGGCGCACAGATACGCAGTATTTT	CSVGQGRTDTQYF
few	13	TRBV7-2	.	TRBJ1-1	TGTGCCAGCAGTACCGGCTATAACACTGAAGCTTTCTTT	CASSTGYNTEAFF
many	17	TRBV24-1	.	TRBJ2-1	TGTGCCACCAGTGATTTGGGGGGTGAGGGATCTCACAATGAGCAGTTCTTC	CATSDLGGEGSHNEQFF
.	14	TRBV20-1	TRBD2	TRBJ2-7	TGCAGTGCTAGAGAGGCGGGGGGGTACTACGAGCAGTACTTC	CSAREAGGYYEQYF
many	16	TRBV6-5	TRBD1	TRBJ1-1	TGTGCCAGCAGCGCAACCACGGGACAGGGTAGAACTGAAGCTTTCTTT	CASSATTGQGRTEAFF